This T cell receptor beta chain was retrieved from a study of blood T cell repertoires in COVID-19. CDR1 and CDR2 (germline): PRHDT, FYEKMQ (reference sequence). The length of the CDR3 is 15 residues. Trimming stripped 5 bases from V and 2 bases from J, with 10 bases between. Clones were sequenced by immunoSEQ multiplex PCR, and TCRdb holds only the in-frame ones, with some missing. The sample shows approximately 150,000 clones, around 81% of them seen only once. The chain joins TRBV13 to TRBJ2-6; D might be TRBD1 (5 bases). This TCR was recovered from a man in his 60s with active or convalescent COVID-19. Material: peripheral blood. The CDR3 DNA reads TGTGCCAGCAGCCGCGACAGTCCTGGGGCCAACGTCCTGACTTTC. Its protein is CASSRDSPGANVLTF.